The rows below give T cell receptor beta chains drawn from one sample of a study of CD8 T cells in Susac syndrome. One entry per CDR3 protein, called by TCRdb with MiXCR from the immunoSEQ multiplex PCR reads. In the table there are around 130,000 distinct CDR3 sequences, 90% to 95% of which are singletons. Sequenced: CD4+ T cells from PBMCs. Every receptor here comes from a human donor in good health. The CDR3 runs from the conserved cysteine through the conserved F or W. D genes are given only for firm matches. The size of a clone is reported for some rows only, either as once, few or many, or as a class for expanded clones.

TRBV27	TRBD1	.	TRBJ1-1	CASSSPRGTEAFF	TGTGCCAGCAGTTCCCCCAGGGGGACTGAAGCTTTCTTT
TRBV6-5	.	.	TRBJ1-1	CASSYSTRGATEAFF	TGTGCCAGCAGTTACTCAACCCGGGGAGCCACTGAAGCTTTCTTT
TRBV23-1	.	.	TRBJ2-2	CASSQSYRTRTPGSCFF	.
TRBV29-1	TRBD2	.	TRBJ2-1	CSFGSGATSGTRYNEQFF	TGCAGCTTTGGATCGGGCGCTACTAGCGGGACTCGCTACAATGAGCAGTTCTTC
TRBV28	TRBD1	.	TRBJ2-7	CARTTGEHYEQYF	TGTGCCAGGACGACAGGGGAGCACTACGAGCAGTACTTC
TRBV5-1	.	.	TRBJ1-4	CASRARSTNEKLFF	TGCGCCAGCCGGGCCCGCTCAACTAATGAAAAACTGTTTTTT
TRBV18	.	.	TRBJ2-1	CASSPPGSSYNEQFF	TGTGCCAGCTCACCTCCCGGAAGCTCCTACAATGAGCAGTTCTTC
TRBV9	TRBD1	.	TRBJ1-2	CASSKTGSFGYTF	TGTGCCAGCAGCAAGACAGGGTCATTCGGCTACACCTTC
TRBV29-1	.	.	TRBJ2-7	CSVLRRTGEDEQYF	TGCAGCGTGCTTAGGAGAACAGGGGAGGACGAGCAGTACTTC
TRBV6-1	.	.	TRBJ2-5	CASSPLMSGGPKTQYF	TGTGCCAGCAGCCCCCTCATGAGCGGAGGCCCCAAGACCCAGTACTTC
TRBV27	.	once	TRBJ2-5	CASSFPGVQETQYF	TGTGCCAGCAGTTTTCCCGGGGTCCAAGAGACCCAGTACTTC
TRBV3-1	TRBD2	.	TRBJ2-1	CASSPTGTRKINEQFF	TGTGCCAGCAGCCCGACCGGGACTAGAAAAATCAATGAGCAGTTCTTC
TRBV5-4	TRBD2	once	TRBJ2-7	CASSFWTSGSRYEQYF	TGTGCCAGCAGCTTCTGGACTAGCGGGAGTAGGTACGAGCAGTACTTC
TRBV2	.	.	TRBJ1-3	CASSDGGSGNTIYF	TGTGCCAGCAGTGACGGAGGCTCTGGAAACACCATATATTTT
TRBV27	.	.	TRBJ2-5	CASSLRTQETQYF	TGTGCCAGCAGTTTAAGAACACAAGAGACCCAGTACTTC
TRBV28	TRBD2	.	TRBJ2-7	CASRSLGLAGYEQYF	TGTGCCAGCAGGTCCCTGGGACTAGCGGGCTACGAGCAGTACTTC
TRBV20-1	TRBD2	.	TRBJ2-2	CSANGGVGANTGELFF	TGCAGTGCTAACGGGGGGGTTGGCGCGAACACCGGGGAGCTGTTTTTT
TRBV19	.	.	TRBJ2-7	CASSIDVAGPFPYEQYF	TGTGCCAGTAGTATTGATGTGGCGGGACCCTTCCCCTACGAGCAGTACTTC
TRBV5-4	.	.	TRBJ2-2	CASSPLSGAAGELFF	TGTGCCAGCAGTCCGCTCTCGGGAGCGGCCGGGGAGCTGTTTTTT
TRBV5-6	TRBD1	.	TRBJ2-5	CASSPEGTGGRETQYF	TGTGCCAGCAGCCCTGAGGGGACAGGGGGCCGGGAGACCCAGTACTTC
TRBV15	.	.	TRBJ2-7	CATSRNDSYSYEQYF	TGTGCCACCAGCAGAAACGACTCGTACTCCTACGAGCAGTACTTC
TRBV29-1	.	.	TRBJ2-5	CSVGYGGGETQYF	TGCAGCGTTGGGTACGGAGGGGGAGAGACCCAGTACTTC
TRBV7-7	.	once	TRBJ2-2	CASSRRGPANTGELFF	TGTGCCAGCAGCCGTAGGGGACCCGCGAACACCGGGGAGCTGTTTTTT
TRBV3-1	.	.	TRBJ2-1	CASSQDTLLGNEQFF	TGTGCCAGCAGCCAAGATACCCTTCTTGGTAATGAGCAGTTCTTC
TRBV19	.	.	TRBJ1-2	CASSMGTSDGYTF	TGTGCCAGTAGTATGGGGACTTCTGATGGCTACACCTTC
TRBV27	TRBD2	once	TRBJ2-3	CASSFLAGGSDTQYF	TGTGCCAGCAGTTTCCTAGCGGGAGGGTCAGATACGCAGTATTTT
TRBV28	TRBD2	.	TRBJ2-1	CASSSGLDFF	TGTGCCAGCAGTTCGGGACTAGATTTCTTC
TRBV19	.	.	TRBJ1-1	CASTHKQVAGEAFF	TGTGCCAGTACCCACAAGCAGGTGGCGGGTGAAGCTTTCTTT
TRBV3-1	.	.	TRBJ1-2	CASSRVDGLSGYTF	TGTGCCAGCAGCCGGGTGGACGGCCTCTCAGGCTACACCTTC
TRBV12-3/TRBV12-4	.	.	TRBJ1-2	CASSLGRGPYGYTF	TGTGCCAGCAGTTTAGGCAGGGGACCCTATGGCTACACCTTC
TRBV19	.	once	TRBJ1-2	CASSVQPLYGYTF	TGTGCCAGTAGTGTTCAGCCACTCTATGGCTACACCTTC
TRBV27	.	.	TRBJ2-1	CASSDQTRVSYNEQFF	TGTGCCAGCAGCGACCAGACTAGAGTCTCCTACAATGAGCAGTTCTTC
TRBV29-1	.	.	TRBJ2-1	CSVIGRTGYNEQFF	TGCAGCGTTATCGGCCGTACAGGCTACAATGAGCAGTTCTTC
TRBV29-1	.	.	TRBJ2-1	CSVGGTWNEQFF	TGCAGCGTCGGCGGGACGTGGAATGAGCAGTTCTTC
TRBV9	.	.	TRBJ2-2	CASSVDQMLGTGELFF	TGTGCCAGCAGCGTAGACCAGATGCTGGGCACCGGGGAGCTGTTTTTT
TRBV19	.	.	TRBJ1-5	CASSIAVPPGNQPQHF	TGTGCCAGTAGTATTGCGGTACCGCCAGGCAATCAGCCCCAGCATTTT
TRBV12-3/TRBV12-4	TRBD2	.	TRBJ2-3	CASRIAGGADTQYF	TGTGCCAGCAGAATAGCGGGAGGAGCTGATACGCAGTATTTT
TRBV3-1	.	.	TRBJ2-3	CASSFGPDTQYF	TGTGCCAGCAGCTTCGGACCAGATACGCAGTATTTT
TRBV7-2	TRBD2	.	TRBJ2-1	CASSLRTSGILSSYNEQFF	TGTGCCAGCAGCTTAAGGACTAGCGGGATCTTAAGCTCCTACAATGAGCAGTTCTTC
TRBV7-7	.	.	TRBJ2-5	CASSPSYVQETQYF	TGTGCCAGCAGCCCCTCCTACGTACAAGAGACCCAGTACTTC
TRBV19	.	.	TRBJ1-1	CASSMGRNTEAFF	TGTGCCAGTAGTATGGGAAGGAACACTGAAGCTTTCTTT
TRBV15	TRBD1	.	TRBJ1-5	CATSETGDSNQPQHF	TGTGCCACCAGCGAGACAGGGGATAGCAATCAGCCCCAGCATTTT
TRBV2	.	.	TRBJ2-5	CASALGGIQETQYF	TGTGCCAGCGCCCTAGGGGGGATCCAAGAGACCCAGTACTTC
TRBV29-1	.	.	TRBJ2-5	CSTVLSGGAETQYF	TGCAGCACTGTTCTCTCTGGGGGCGCAGAGACCCAGTACTTC
TRBV7-2	.	.	TRBJ2-5	CASSQGSIGGRTQYF	TGTGCCAGCAGCCAAGGCTCGATCGGGGGGCGGACCCAGTACTTC
TRBV29-1	.	.	TRBJ2-5	CSVEGKQRETQYF	TGCAGCGTTGAAGGTAAACAGCGAGAGACCCAGTACTTC
TRBV3-1	.	.	TRBJ2-7	CASSQQGSYEQYF	TGTGCCAGCAGCCAACAGGGATCCTACGAGCAGTACTTC
TRBV30	.	.	TRBJ1-5	CAWSVGAGSNQPQHF	TGTGCCTGGAGTGTCGGGGCAGGTAGCAATCAGCCCCAGCATTTT
TRBV6-5	TRBD1	.	TRBJ1-4	CASRTQGAVNEKLFF	TGTGCCAGCAGGACGCAGGGGGCGGTTAATGAAAAACTGTTTTTT
TRBV29-1	TRBD2	.	TRBJ2-7	CSALTSGSSYEQYF	TGCAGCGCCCTGACTAGCGGGAGCTCCTACGAGCAGTACTTC
TRBV3-1	TRBD1	.	TRBJ2-6	CASSQQGVAYSGANVLTF	TGTGCCAGCAGCCAACAGGGGGTAGCGTACTCTGGGGCCAACGTCCTGACTTTC
TRBV18	TRBD1	.	TRBJ1-1	CASSPRDRGEGEAFF	TGTGCCAGCTCACCACGCGACAGGGGTGAGGGTGAAGCTTTCTTT
TRBV18	.	.	TRBJ2-1	CASSPPQVSYNEQFF	TGTGCCAGCTCTCCGCCACAGGTCTCCTACAATGAGCAGTTCTTC